The 31 T cell receptor beta chains reported below all come from one sample, sequenced in a study of identical twins. TCRdb reprocessed the 5' RACE reads via MiXCR and lists one record per CDR3 protein. The table has roughly 720,000 distinct CDR3 sequences, 15% to 20% seen once. The same data also went into a second study, on T cells expressing NK-cell markers.

Material for sequencing was PBMCs. The receptors come from a woman aged 18-35 years in good health.

V usage is TRBV10-3 and J usage is TRBJ2-1; 11 bases map to TRBD2. This CDR3 spans 12 amino acids. With V trimmed by 10 bases and J by 8 bases, 4 bases remained unmatched. Looked up from germline, CDR1 is ENHRY and CDR2 is SYGVKD. This CDR3 is CATLAGGDEQFF. The CDR3 DNA is TGTGCCACCCTAGCGGGAGGTGATGAGCAGTTCTTC.

The rearrangement links TRBV2 to TRBJ2-7; 7 nucleotides match TRBD2. Germline trimming cut 5 bases from V and 3 bases from J; bases unmatched to any gene: 7. The CDR3 totals 14 residues. The germline gives CDR1 SNHLY, CDR2 FYNNEI. CDR3 DNA: TGTGCCAGCAGTAGACACGAGCGGGACTACGAGCAGTACTTC. It encodes CASSRHERDYEQYF.

Only a few counts were recorded for this clonotype. This chain connects TRBV29-1 to TRBJ2-4, with D possibly being TRBD2 (5 bases). There are 14 residues in the CDR3. V was pared by 4 bases and J by 0 bases, with 10 bases between. Germline V gives CDR1 SQVTM, CDR2 ANQGSEA. CDR3: CSVGGGLAKNIQYF. The DNA of the CDR3 is TGCAGCGTTGGCGGCGGACTAGCCAAAAACATTCAGTACTTC.

This clonotype showed up just a few times. The chain has TRBV6-5 and TRBJ2-1; 11 nucleotides align to TRBD1. CDR1 is MNHEY and CDR2 is SVGAGI in the germline V gene. V lost 4 bases, J lost 4 bases, and 0 bases stayed unmatched. There are 14 residues in the CDR3. The CDR3 loop is CASSWDRGYNEQFF. The CDR3 nucleotides read TGTGCCAGCAGTTGGGACAGGGGGTACAATGAGCAGTTCTTC.

The chain employs TRBV7-9 and TRBJ2-7; a weak D match, TRBD1 (7 bases). V lost 3 bases and J lost 4, with 19 bases in between. The CDR3 runs to 16 residues. CDR1 and CDR2 from the germline V gene are SEHNR and FQNEAQ (reference sequence). The chain's CDR3 is CASSFPSGGQKYEQYF. Written as DNA, the CDR3 is TGTGCCAGCAGCTTTCCGTCCGGGGGACAGAAATACGAGCAGTACTTC.

CDR3 region: CSAFDGSSYEQYF. The CDR3 DNA sequence: TGCAGTGCCTTTGACGGGAGCTCCTACGAGCAGTACTTC. The chain joins TRBV20-1 to TRBJ2-7, with TRBD2 as a possible D gene (6 bases). Germline V gene lookup returns CDR1 DFQATT and CDR2 SNEGSKA (reference sequence). CDR3 length: 13 amino acids. V dropped 6 bases and J dropped 0 bases, with 12 bases sitting between them.

This clonotype has more than one count but fewer than ten. The chain carries TRBV15 and TRBJ2-1; D call uncertain. Germline CDR1 is LNHNV and CDR2 is YYDKDF (reference sequence). This CDR3 is built from 11 residues. V lost 5 bases to trimming and J lost 11 bases, with 10 bases between them. The CDR3 sequence is CATSGLQQQFF. The CDR3 DNA follows: TGTGCCACCAGCGGTTTACAGCAGCAGTTCTTC.

This clonotype was picked up many times. The rearrangement uses TRBV5-1 and TRBJ2-3, with TRBD2 matching over 9 bases. The CDR3 extends over 15 amino acids. Looked up from germline, CDR1 is SGHRS and CDR2 is YFSETQ. With 5 bases clipped from V and 4 bases from J, the junction kept 8 bases outside the gene matches. CDR3 coding DNA: TGCGCCAGCAGACGCGGGGGGGCCATCGCAGATACGCAGTATTTT. It specifies CASRRGGAIADTQYF.

The J gene is TRBJ2-7, the V gene TRBV21-1; the table's D gene call, TRBD2, was not cross checked with the DNA. TRBV21-1 is deemed a pseudogene. CDR3 size: 16 residues. DNA of the CDR3: TGTGCCAGCAGCAAAGTGTTACCCCTCCACGGCGACGAGCAGTACTTC. Its translation is CASSKVLPLHGDEQYF.

The chain couples TRBV3-1 to TRBJ2-5; 7 nucleotides line up with TRBD2. CDR1 LGHDT and CDR2 YNNKEL come from the germline V gene (reference sequence). The V segment lost 1 base and the J segment 2 bases; nucleotides outside the gene matches: 4. CDR3 length equals 15 residues. CDR3 sequence (DNA): TGTGCCAGCAGCCAAGGGACTAGTTTACAAGAGACCCAGTACTTC. Its protein product is CASSQGTSLQETQYF.

This clonotype was seen more than once but under ten times. V usage is TRBV12-3 or TRBV12-4 and J usage is TRBJ2-1, with TRBD1 matching over 8 bases. Trimming at V came to 7 bases and at J to 8 bases, leaving 13 bases not matched to a gene. CDR3 length equals 15 residues. The CDR3 DNA is TGTGCCAGCATCGGTCAGGGGGCGACTTGGCATGAGCAGTTCTTC. Protein: CASIGQGATWHEQFF.

The chain carries TRBV10-3 and TRBJ2-3, with TRBD2 matching 8 bases. This CDR3 comprises 17 residues. V shed 0 bases and J 0 bases; nucleotides not matched to a gene: 5. Germline V gene data show CDR1 as ENHRY and CDR2 as SYGVKD. DNA of the CDR3: TGTGCCATCAGTGAGTCAACTAGCGGAGCTAGCACAGATACGCAGTATTTT. As protein: CAISESTSGASTDTQYF.

This clonotype has just a few counts. This sequence joins TRBV20-1 and TRBJ1-1; a possible D gene is TRBD1 (5 bases). Per the germline V gene, CDR1 is DFQATT and CDR2 is SNEGSKA (reference sequence). The V and J ends lost 6 bases and 5 bases respectively, with 19 bases between them. The length of the CDR3 is 14 residues. CDR3 region: CSAKDIGAGTEAFF. CDR3 DNA: TGCAGTGCAAAGGACATAGGGGCAGGGACTGAAGCTTTCTTT.

This clonotype was seen many times. The CDR3 DNA reads as TGTGCCAGCAGCCCGAGCACGAATCAGCCCCAGCATTTT. Translated: CASSPSTNQPQHF. This sequence joins TRBV7-2 and TRBJ1-5; the D is unclear. This CDR3 comprises 13 residues. With 5 bases removed from V and 4 bases from J, the gap between germline ends came to 9 bases. Germline V gene sequence: CDR1 SGHTA, CDR2 FQGNSA.

The V call is TRBV5-1, the J call TRBJ2-1; D remains unclear. The CDR3 is 12 residues long. V was cut by 1 base and J by 8 bases, with 7 bases left in between. Looked up from germline, CDR1 is SGHRS and CDR2 is YFSETQ. CDR3 protein: CASSLQSHEQFF. The CDR3 DNA follows: TGCGCCAGCAGCTTGCAAAGCCATGAGCAGTTCTTC.

This clonotype has more than one count but fewer than ten. CDR3 bases: TGTGCCAGCTCACCACCTACGGGAGCCACTGAAGCTTTCTTT. Protein: CASSPPTGATEAFF. This chain uses TRBV18 with TRBJ1-1; no firm D call. Trimming shortened V by 0 bases and J by 4 bases, and 9 bases separated the two germline ends. Germline-derived CDR1 and CDR2 are KGHSH and LQKENI. This CDR3 region has 14 residues. The full variable domain, rest sourced from reference TRBV18 and TRBJ1-1, is NAGVMQNPRHLVRRRGQEARLRCSPMKGHSHVYWYRQLPEEGLKFMVYLQKENIIDESGMPKERFSAEFPKEGPSILRIQQVVRGDSAAYFCASSPPTGATEAFFGQGTRLTVV.

The genes are TRBV2 and TRBJ2-3, with TRBD2 as a possible D gene (6 bases). The V end was cut by 7 bases, the J end by 11 bases, with 25 bases between. CDR3 length equals 15 residues. CDR1 is SNHLY and CDR2 is FYNNEI in the germline V gene. This chain's CDR3 is CASTEAGSPRHKQYF. DNA for the CDR3: TGTGCCAGCACGGAGGCGGGGAGTCCTCGGCATAAGCAGTATTTT.

This clonotype was observed a few times. The chain couples TRBV5-8 to TRBJ2-3, with unresolved D. V lost 6 bases and J lost 0, with 8 bases in between. The CDR3 is 13 amino acids. Germline CDR1 and CDR2: SGHTS and YDEGEE. CDR3 protein: CASIAASTDTQYF. The CDR3 coding sequence is TGTGCCAGCATAGCCGCTAGCACAGATACGCAGTATTTT.

The J gene is TRBJ2-7, the V gene TRBV27; a possible D gene is TRBD1 (6 bases). Germline V CDR1 and CDR2: MNHEY, SMNVEV (reference sequence). This CDR3 region has 13 residues. V lost 8 bases and J lost 0, with 11 bases in between. The CDR3 nucleotides read TGTGCCAGCGGCGGACAGAGCTCCTACGAGCAGTACTTC. It encodes CASGGQSSYEQYF.

This clonotype has just a few counts. The chain uses TRBV11-2 and TRBJ1-1; perhaps TRBD1 as D (5 bases). Germline loops: CDR1 SGHAT, CDR2 FQNNGV. The CDR3 has 13 amino acids. V was cut by 3 bases and J by 3 bases, with 8 bases left in between. This CDR3 is CASSFGTDTEAFF. As DNA, the CDR3 is TGTGCCAGCAGCTTCGGGACGGACACTGAAGCTTTCTTT.

The CDR3 coding sequence is TGTGCCAGCAGTTACTTTTCTAGCGGGGGTCAAGAGACCCAGTACTTC. Translating it yields CASSYFSSGGQETQYF. The chain joins TRBV6-5 to TRBJ2-5; 10 nucleotides match TRBD2. This CDR3 is built from 16 residues. CDR1 is MNHEY, CDR2 SVGAGI, per germline. V lost 1 base to trimming and J lost 2 bases; unmatched junction nucleotides: 4.

This clonotype was seen only a few times. The J gene is TRBJ2-7, the V gene TRBV12-3 or TRBV12-4, with 8 bases aligning to TRBD1. This CDR3 contains 14 residues. The junction had 7 bases not matched to a gene; V was cut back by 7 bases and J by 2 bases. Here the CDR3 DNA reads TGTGCCAGCACCCCCCGACAGGGGCCCTACGAGCAGTACTTC. This sequence encodes CASTPRQGPYEQYF.

The V call is TRBV7-9, the J call TRBJ2-1, with 10 bases matching TRBD2. Germline lookup yields CDR1 SEHNR and CDR2 FQNEAQ (reference sequence). The CDR3 runs 17 residues. After removal of 3 bases from V and 5 bases from J, the junction contained 10 bases not matched to a gene. The CDR3 nucleotides are TGTGCCAGCAGCTTTCAACCGACTAGCGGGTTTAACAATGAGCAGTTCTTC. As protein: CASSFQPTSGFNNEQFF.

This chain uses TRBV20-1 with TRBJ1-2, with D possibly TRBD1 on 5 matching bases. Germline assignment: CDR1 DFQATT and CDR2 SNEGSKA (reference sequence). There are 12 residues in the CDR3. Trimming cost V 1 base and J 8 bases, with 11 bases left between them. This chain's CDR3 is CSARVQEGGYTF. DNA of the CDR3: TGCAGTGCTAGAGTACAGGAGGGGGGCTACACCTTC.

This clonotype was found a few times. The rearrangement joins TRBV7-9 to TRBJ1-2; no clear D gene. Germline loops: CDR1 SEHNR, CDR2 FQNEAQ (reference sequence). The V and J ends lost 6 bases and 1 base respectively, with 12 bases between them. This CDR3 has 14 residues. The CDR3 is CASRPDSRNYGYTF. The CDR3 DNA reads as TGTGCCAGCAGACCGGACTCCCGTAACTATGGCTACACCTTC.

The CDR3 loop is CASSPGLVTPLNTGELFF. DNA of the CDR3: TGCGCCAGCAGCCCGGGACTAGTTACCCCCTTGAACACCGGGGAGCTGTTTTTT. V and J are TRBV10-1 and TRBJ2-2; 8 positions agree with TRBD2. Germline V gives CDR1 WNHNN, CDR2 SYGVQD (reference sequence). The V and J ends lost 6 bases and 1 base, in that order; junction bases with no gene match: 13. The CDR3 totals 18 residues.

V is TRBV21-1 and J is TRBJ1-5. TRBV21-1 is a documented pseudogene. This CDR3 region has 15 residues. The CDR3 bases are TGTGCCAGCAGCACTCCTAGAGGCAGCAATCAGCCCCAGCATTTT. Translation gives CASSTPRGSNQPQHF.

There are many counts of this clonotype. The chain joins TRBV5-5 to TRBJ2-3; D is undetermined. The V gene lost 2 bases and the J gene lost 0 bases, with 10 bases spanning the gap. CDR1 SGHKS and CDR2 YYEKEE come from the germline V gene (reference sequence). CDR3 length equals 15 residues. This CDR3 is CASSFRTPSTDTQYF. The CDR3, as DNA: TGTGCCAGCAGCTTTAGAACTCCAAGCACAGATACGCAGTATTTT.

The V and J genes are TRBV12-3 or TRBV12-4 and TRBJ1-2; D gene ambiguous. V was pared by 1 base and J by 5 bases, with 14 bases between. This CDR3 comprises 15 residues. The CDR3: CASSLGAGRMYGYTF. In DNA, the CDR3 is TGTGCCAGCAGTTTAGGTGCTGGACGGATGTATGGCTACACCTTC.

The chain recombines TRBV5-1 with TRBJ2-1, with 14 bases that match TRBD2. This CDR3 has 16 residues. The V gene end was trimmed by 7 bases and the J gene end by 4 bases; junction bases not matched to a gene: 7. The germline CDR1 and CDR2 sequences are SGHRS and YFSETQ. The CDR3 reads CASSGLAGGGYNEQFF. The DNA of the CDR3 is TGCGCCAGCTCAGGACTAGCGGGAGGCGGTTACAATGAGCAGTTCTTC.

This clonotype was seen a few times. The J gene is TRBJ2-3, the V gene TRBV20-1; the D gene is possibly TRBD2 (6 bases). The CDR3 covers 12 residues. V was cut by 3 bases and J by 3 bases, with 7 bases left in between. Germline V gene data show CDR1 as DFQATT and CDR2 as SNEGSKA (reference sequence). The CDR3, as DNA: TGCAGTGCTAGTGGGAGGACAGATACGCAGTATTTT. This sequence encodes CSASGRTDTQYF.